The table lists the clone carrying this T cell receptor (beta chain) with a few counts. Its antigen remains unknown. The time point denotes: sample taken at primary tumor resection. This sample was included in a study of spatial heterogeneity in lung cancer. Study background: For tumor regions, TCR transcript counts showed a strong correlation with a T cell module score derived from matched bulk RNA-seq. The study's findings and limits: For expanded intratumoral alpha and beta TCRs, counts tracked tumor mutation counts.

Trimming stripped 6 bases from V and 0 bases from J, with 14 bases between. The CDR3 extends over 14 amino acids. The germline V gene encodes CDR1 DFQATT and CDR2 SNEGSKA (reference sequence). TCRdb redid the calling of the 5' RACE reads with MiXCR, one entry per CDR3 protein. The sample records 12,000 or so distinct CDR3 sequences, over 9.5% being singletons. Sequencing used lung tumor tissue, obtained at surgery. The receptor was derived from a male donor with early-stage non-small cell lung cancer. V is TRBV20-1 and J is TRBJ2-5, with D unclear. The CDR3 DNA sequence: TGCAGTGCCTTCAAAGTCCCGTACCAAGAGACCCAGTACTTC. This codes for CSAFKVPYQETQYF.